Listed here are 8 T cell receptor beta chains from one sample, sequenced in a study of T cell clonotyping in hematopoietic cell transplantation. Time point indicated: recipient sample about 28 days before transplant, after cytoreduction. The method was immunoSEQ multiplex PCR; TCRdb's version includes in-frame clones alone and lacks a portion of them. The sample contains 45,000 to 60,000 clones, about nine tenths of which appear only once. The sequencing used peripheral blood mononuclear cells, collected before stem cell transplant. Every receptor here comes from a man in his fifties or sixties with biphenotypic leukemia. Some clones in this sample may be carry-over from other donors' samples.

This chain uses TRBV30 with TRBJ1-2, with D possibly TRBD1 on 6 matching bases. This CDR3 spans 14 amino acids. V lost 7 bases and J 4 bases, leaving 19 bases between the germline ends. Germline V gene sequence: CDR1 GTSNPN, CDR2 SVGIG (reference sequence). CDR3: CASLGGQNTYGYTF. In DNA form, the CDR3 reads TGTGCCTCCCTCGGGGGGCAGAATACCTATGGCTACACCTTC. Filled out from reference TRBV30 and TRBJ1-2, the complete variable domain reads SQTIHQWPATLVQPVGSPLSLECTVEGTSNPNLYWYRQAAGRGLQLLFYSVGIGQISSEVPQNLSASRPQDRQFILSSKKLLLSDSGFYLCASLGGQNTYGYTFGSGTRLTVV.

The chain uses TRBV4-1 and TRBJ2-7; 10 positions match TRBD2. V lost 0 bases and J lost 5; bases outside the gene matches: 10. Germline V gene sequence: CDR1 MGHRA, CDR2 YSYEKL. This CDR3 has 17 amino acids. The CDR3 coding sequence is TGCGCCAGCAGCCAAGATGGACTAGCGGAGGGGAAGCACGAGCAGTACTTC. Translation: CASSQDGLAEGKHEQYF.

The rearrangement joins TRBV19 to TRBJ1-2; 7 positions agree with TRBD1. Per the germline V gene, CDR1 is LNHDA and CDR2 is SQIVND (reference sequence). With 5 bases clipped from V and 4 bases from J, the junction kept 13 bases outside the gene matches. The CDR3 length is 16 residues. The CDR3 here is CASSLGQPGVGYGYTF. DNA for the CDR3: TGTGCCAGTAGTTTGGGACAGCCCGGTGTTGGCTATGGCTACACCTTC.

The chain couples TRBV20-1 to TRBJ2-1, with D perhaps matching TRBD1 or TRBD2 (5 bases each). Looked up from germline, CDR1 is DFQATT and CDR2 is SNEGSKA (reference sequence). V lost 3 bases and J lost 6, with 6 bases in between. The CDR3 is 11 amino acids. For the CDR3, the DNA is TGCAGTGCTAGTGGGGGCAATGAGCAGTTCTTC. Translation gives CSASGGNEQFF.

The genes are TRBV27 and TRBJ2-6; 7 bases match TRBD2. Germline V lookup: CDR1 MNHEY, CDR2 SMNVEV (reference sequence). Trimming at V came to 4 bases and at J to 0 bases, leaving 12 bases not matched to a gene. CDR3 length: 19 residues. The chain's CDR3 is CASSSSRGGLLSGANVLTF. The CDR3 DNA reads as TGTGCCAGCAGTTCATCTCGCGGGGGATTGCTCTCTGGGGCCAACGTCCTGACTTTC. Complete variable domain (other parts from reference TRBV27 and TRBJ2-6): EAQVTQNPRYLITVTGKKLTVTCSQNMNHEYMSWYRQDPGLGLRQIYYSMNVEVTDKGDVPEGYKVSRKEKRNFPLILESPSPNQTSLYFCASSSSRGGLLSGANVLTFGAGSRLTVL.

The chain recombines TRBV11-2 with TRBJ1-5; 7 bases agree with TRBD1. The CDR3 consists of 14 residues. V gave up 5 bases and J gave up 2 bases; unmatched junction bases: 3. Looked up from germline, CDR1 is SGHAT and CDR2 is FQNNGV. The CDR3 protein is CASSRDSGNQPQHF. As DNA, the CDR3 is TGTGCCAGCAGCCGGGACAGCGGCAATCAGCCCCAGCATTTT.

The gene calls are TRBV2 and TRBJ2-7, with TRBD2 matching over 10 bases. The germline V gene has CDR1 SNHLY and CDR2 FYNNEI. V lost 7 bases, J lost 3 bases, and 6 bases stayed unmatched. This CDR3 contains 14 residues. The CDR3 bases are TGTGCCAGCACTAAGACTAGCGGGCTCTACGAGCAGTACTTC. Translating gives CASTKTSGLYEQYF.

The rearrangement joins TRBV11-2 to TRBJ2-5, with 9 bases that match TRBD2. Germline V CDR1 and CDR2: SGHAT, FQNNGV. The CDR3 runs 15 residues. Losses at the gene ends were 5 bases for V and 5 bases for J; bases not matched to a gene: 9. The CDR3 protein is CASSTDAGGRETQYF. DNA of the CDR3: TGTGCCAGCAGCACAGACGCGGGGGGGAGGGAGACCCAGTACTTC.